A single sample gave rise to the 15 T cell receptor beta chains below, sequenced in a study of shared clonotypes between healthy human individuals. Sequencing was performed with immunoSEQ multiplex PCR; in TCRdb, only in-frame clones are kept and a portion is missing. This table holds approximately 980,000 clones, roughly 72% found once. The sequenced sample consisted of memory CD4+ T cells sorted from blood. Described subset: CD45RA-negative fraction. Receptor source: a young man in good health.

As regards this clone: Different DNA sequences within this sample yield the same CDR3. This chain links TRBV7-2 with TRBJ2-3; unclear D gene. The V gene's germline CDR1 is SGHTA and CDR2 FQGNSA. The CDR3 is 14 residues long. Trimming removed 1 base from V and 0 bases from J, with 5 bases in between. The CDR3 sequence: CASSLDRSTDTQYF. In DNA form, the CDR3 reads TGTGCCAGCAGCTTAGATCGCAGCACAGATACGCAGTATTTT.

J is TRBJ1-4 and V is TRBV2; the match to TRBD1 covers 7 bases. The J segment lost 5 bases and the V segment lost 5 bases, leaving 2 bases of the junction unmatched. Germline loops: CDR1 SNHLY, CDR2 FYNNEI. The CDR3 has 13 amino acids. Written as DNA, the CDR3 is TGTGCCAGCAGTTCCAGGGGGAATGAAAAACTGTTTTTT. It yields the protein CASSSRGNEKLFF.

To note about this clone: Other nucleotide sequences in the sample specify the same CDR3. This chain links TRBV9 with TRBJ1-3, with D possibly matching TRBD1 (5 bases). The V gene lost 0 bases and the J gene lost 0 bases, with 10 bases spanning the gap. The V gene's germline CDR1 is SGDLS and CDR2 YYNGEE. This CDR3 region has 16 residues. CDR3 protein: CASSVDPGTSGNTIYF. In DNA form, the CDR3 reads TGTGCCAGCAGCGTAGATCCAGGGACCTCTGGAAACACCATATATTTT.

V usage is TRBV10-3 and J usage is TRBJ1-3; 7 bases agree with TRBD1. Germline assignment: CDR1 ENHRY and CDR2 SYGVKD. V shed 0 bases and J 1 base; nucleotides not matched to a gene: 12. The CDR3 spans 19 residues. CDR3 region: CAISESRPADRRSGNTIYF. CDR3 DNA: TGTGCCATCAGTGAGTCGAGACCGGCGGACAGGAGGTCTGGAAACACCATATATTTT.

J is TRBJ2-1 and V is TRBV4-1; D is possibly TRBD1 (5 bases). The V end lost 2 bases, the J end lost 6 bases, and 11 bases lay between the germline ends. The germline V gene encodes CDR1 MGHRA and CDR2 YSYEKL. CDR3 length: 14 residues. This CDR3 reads CASSQPTGPNEQFF. In nucleotides, the CDR3 is TGCGCCAGCAGCCAACCAACAGGTCCCAATGAGCAGTTCTTC.

The chain employs TRBV6-1 and TRBJ2-7; no clear D. This CDR3 is built from 17 residues. The germline V and J ends were trimmed by 0 bases and 0 bases, with 15 bases remaining between them. Germline lookup yields CDR1 MNHNS and CDR2 SASEGT. DNA for the CDR3: TGTGCCAGCAGTGAAGCACACAGCTCACGCTCCTCCTACGAGCAGTACTTC. Its translation: CASSEAHSSRSSYEQYF.

The gene calls are TRBV10-2 and TRBJ1-1; D gene ambiguous. The CDR3 sequence is 13 residues long. Germline assignment: CDR1 WSHSY and CDR2 SAAADI. Trimming left V 3 bases short and J 1 base short, with 6 bases between. The CDR3 reads CASSDRRNTEAFF. In nucleotides, the CDR3 is TGCGCCAGCAGTGACAGGAGGAACACTGAAGCTTTCTTT.

V usage is TRBV5-4 and J usage is TRBJ2-1; D may be TRBD2 (5 bases). Looked up from germline, CDR1 is SGHNT and CDR2 is YYREEE (reference sequence). Trimming pared 6 bases from V and 7 bases from J, leaving 17 bases between. CDR3 length: 14 residues. CDR3 nucleotides: TGTGCCAGCACCGGGCGGACCCGAGGGAATGAGCAGTTCTTC. This gives the protein CASTGRTRGNEQFF.

V usage is TRBV5-4 and J usage is TRBJ1-1, with TRBD1 as a possible D gene (5 bases). This CDR3 spans 13 amino acids. Germline V gene sequence: CDR1 SGHNT, CDR2 YYREEE (reference sequence). Trimming removed 4 bases at V and 10 bases at J, with 17 bases between. CDR3 coding DNA: TGTGCCAGCAGCGTGGACCTGGGGGTAGGAGCTTTCTTT. Protein product: CASSVDLGVGAFF. The whole variable domain, remainder taken from reference TRBV5-4 and TRBJ1-1, is ETGVTQSPTHLIKTRGQQVTLRCSSQSGHNTVSWYQQALGQGPQFIFQYYREEENGRGNFPPRFSGLQFPNYSSELNVNALELDDSALYLCASSVDLGVGAFFGQGTRLTVV.

As to this clone: Other nucleotide sequences from this sample produce the same CDR3. V gene TRBV5-8 combines with J gene TRBJ2-3, with 11 nucleotides matching TRBD2. The CDR3 covers 15 residues. Per the germline V gene, CDR1 is SGHTS and CDR2 is YDEGEE. Trimming took 2 bases from V and 3 from J; bases not matched to a gene: 2. As DNA, the CDR3 is TGTGCCAGCAGCTTACTAGCGGGGGTAACAGATACGCAGTATTTT. It encodes CASSLLAGVTDTQYF.

This chain joins TRBV9 and TRBJ1-2, with 9 bases lining up with TRBD1. This CDR3 is built from 16 residues. Germline V gene data show CDR1 as SGDLS and CDR2 as YYNGEE. V dropped 0 bases and J dropped 0; count of bases not matched to a gene: 3. CDR3 residues: CASSVVDRGSNYGYTF. CDR3 nucleotide sequence: TGTGCCAGCAGCGTAGTAGACAGGGGGTCTAACTATGGCTACACCTTC.

The V and J genes are TRBV5-1 and TRBJ1-5; D gene unclear. The length of the CDR3 is 15 residues. Germline V gene sequence: CDR1 SGHRS, CDR2 YFSETQ. V was trimmed by 4 bases and J by 0 bases, leaving 11 bases between them. The DNA of the CDR3 is TGCGCCAGCAGCCCGGACGGTGATAGCAATCAGCCCCAGCATTTT. It encodes CASSPDGDSNQPQHF.

This chain connects TRBV4-1 to TRBJ2-2; D possibly matches TRBD1 or TRBD2 (5 bases each). This CDR3 spans 15 amino acids. V was pared by 6 bases and J by 2 bases, with 13 bases between. In germline, CDR1 is MGHRA, CDR2 YSYEKL. CDR3 protein: CASSPRDPNTGELFF. CDR3 in DNA: TGCGCCAGCAGTCCCCGGGACCCAAACACCGGGGAGCTGTTTTTT.

The chain has TRBV9 and TRBJ1-1; TRBD1 matches 8 bases. The CDR3 has 15 amino acids. In germline, CDR1 is SGDLS, CDR2 YYNGEE. V gave up 4 bases and J gave up 3 bases; unmatched junction bases: 8. Written as DNA, the CDR3 is TGTGCCAGCAGCCAAGGACAGGGAGGGGACACTGAAGCTTTCTTT. Encoded protein: CASSQGQGGDTEAFF.

The table lists this clone with many counts. The rearrangement uses TRBV7-2 and TRBJ2-3; 12 nucleotides agree with TRBD2. The CDR3 contains 15 residues. The J segment lost 6 bases and the V segment lost 8 bases, leaving 9 bases of the junction unmatched. CDR1 is SGHTA, CDR2 FQGNSA, per germline. CDR3 residues: CASGYPSGRVDTQYF. The CDR3 DNA is TGTGCCAGCGGATACCCTAGCGGGAGGGTGGATACGCAGTATTTT.